This T cell receptor beta chain emerged from a study of OX40 agonist ivuxolimab in advanced cancers. The overall study: Ivuxolimab, which is an agonistic anti-OX40 (CD134) antibody, was administered to the patients. Age averaged about 66 years (range roughly 23 to 79), and 82.7% were male.

V was trimmed by 3 bases and J by 6 bases, leaving 14 bases between them. Germline V lookup: CDR1 MNHEY, CDR2 SVGAGI. The CDR3 is 15 amino acids. This clone was seen repeatedly, ten times or more. The antigen is not known. Produced via immunoSEQ multiplex PCR; TCRdb's table is partial and in-frame only. The data show approximately 38,000 clones, 65% to 90% seen once. Study outcomes and limitations: Blood T cells, both CD4+ and CD8+, expanded clonally by week 6 at 0.1 to 3.0 mg/kg.

The sequence was obtained from an adult with an advanced solid tumor such as melanoma, head and neck, liver or kidney cancer. The input for sequencing was CD4+ or CD8+ T cells sorted from blood, taken in a trial of the OX40 agonist ivuxolimab. The chain links TRBV6-5 to TRBJ2-2, with D tentatively TRBD2 (5 bases). The CDR3: CASSYGGGTPGELFF. DNA for the CDR3: TGTGCCAGCAGTTATGGAGGAGGCACGCCCGGGGAGCTGTTTTTT.